This entry is about one T cell receptor (beta chain). This entry comes from a study of blood T cell repertoires in COVID-19. Study-level information: In each case, the material was cDNA or gDNA derived from T cells, B-cell-depleted T cells, or PBMCs.

In germline, CDR1 is SGHRS, CDR2 YFSETQ. V lost 0 bases, J lost 4 bases, and 10 bases lay in between. The CDR3 consists of 14 residues. Assay used: immunoSEQ multiplex PCR; TCRdb lists only in-frame clones, some missing. The data contain approximately 260,000 clones, 89% of them singletons. The sequence was collected from a man between 45 and 60 years old with acute or convalescent COVID-19. The sequencing input was peripheral blood. The gene calls are TRBV5-1 and TRBJ1-2; perhaps TRBD1 as D (5 bases). CDR3 protein: CASSLDSGPYGYTF. The CDR3 DNA reads TGCGCCAGCAGCTTGGACTCAGGGCCCTATGGCTACACCTTC.